Below, 3 T cell receptor beta chains from the same sample are listed, as sequenced in a study of blood T cell repertoires in COVID-19. Sequencing was performed with immunoSEQ multiplex PCR; in TCRdb, only in-frame clones are kept and a portion is missing. The table includes roughly 130,000 clones, roughly 83% detected once. Sequences were obtained from peripheral blood. These receptors were collected from a woman older than 75 with acute or convalescent COVID-19.

The chain recombines TRBV7-9 with TRBJ2-7; the D gene is possibly TRBD2 (5 bases). CDR3 length: 14 amino acids. Germline V gives CDR1 SEHNR, CDR2 FQNEAQ (reference sequence). Trimming pared 4 bases from V and 0 bases from J, leaving 10 bases between. The DNA for the CDR3 is TGTGCCAGCAGCTCCCGGGGTATCTCCTACGAGCAGTACTTC. Translated, it gives CASSSRGISYEQYF.

The chain couples TRBV7-9 to TRBJ1-2; TRBD1 agrees at 9 bases. Germline V gene lookup returns CDR1 SEHNR and CDR2 FQNEAQ (reference sequence). V shed 3 bases, J shed 7 bases, and the junction held 15 bases outside the gene matches. The CDR3 is 17 amino acids. The CDR3 DNA reads TGTGCCAGCAGCTTCAGTCATGGAAAGGGGACAGGGTCTGGCTACACCTTC. This gives the protein CASSFSHGKGTGSGYTF.

This clone was recorded once. This rearrangement joins TRBV6-4 to TRBJ1-1; D uncertain. V dropped 4 bases and J dropped 4 bases, with 10 bases sitting between them. The length of the CDR3 is 13 residues. Germline assignment: CDR1 MRHNA and CDR2 SNTAGT. CDR3 DNA sequence: TGTGCCAGCAGTGCCGAGATCACCACTGAAGCTTTCTTT. Translation gives CASSAEITTEAFF.